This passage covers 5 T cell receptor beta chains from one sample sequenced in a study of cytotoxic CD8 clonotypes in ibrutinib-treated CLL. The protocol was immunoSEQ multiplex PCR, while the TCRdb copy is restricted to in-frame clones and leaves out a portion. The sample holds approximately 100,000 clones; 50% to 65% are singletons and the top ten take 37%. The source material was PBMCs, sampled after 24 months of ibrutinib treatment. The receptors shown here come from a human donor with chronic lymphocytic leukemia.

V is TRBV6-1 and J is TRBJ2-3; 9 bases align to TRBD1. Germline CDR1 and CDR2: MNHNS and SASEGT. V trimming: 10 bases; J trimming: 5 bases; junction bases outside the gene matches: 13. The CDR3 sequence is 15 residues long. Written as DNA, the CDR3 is TGTGCCACCATGAACGCCCGGGACAGGGAAGATACGCAGTATTTT. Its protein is CATMNARDREDTQYF.

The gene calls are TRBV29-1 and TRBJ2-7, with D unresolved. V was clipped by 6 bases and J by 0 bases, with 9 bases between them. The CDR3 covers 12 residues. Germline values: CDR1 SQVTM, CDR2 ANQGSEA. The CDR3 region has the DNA TGCAGCGTCACCAGGAGCTCCTACGAGCAGTACTTC. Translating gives CSVTRSSYEQYF.

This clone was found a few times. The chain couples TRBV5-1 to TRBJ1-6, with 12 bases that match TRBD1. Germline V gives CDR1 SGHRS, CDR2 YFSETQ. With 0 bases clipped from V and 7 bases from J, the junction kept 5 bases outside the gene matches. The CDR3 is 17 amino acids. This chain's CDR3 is CASSLAGTGGANSPLHF. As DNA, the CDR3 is TGCGCCAGCAGCTTGGCCGGGACAGGGGGCGCGAATTCACCCCTCCACTTT. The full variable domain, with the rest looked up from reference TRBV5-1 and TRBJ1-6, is KAGVTQTPRYLIKTRGQQVTLSCSPISGHRSVSWYQQTPGQGLQFLFEYFSETQRNKGNFPGRFSGRQFSNSRSEMNVSTLELGDSALYLCASSLAGTGGANSPLHFGNGTRLTVT.

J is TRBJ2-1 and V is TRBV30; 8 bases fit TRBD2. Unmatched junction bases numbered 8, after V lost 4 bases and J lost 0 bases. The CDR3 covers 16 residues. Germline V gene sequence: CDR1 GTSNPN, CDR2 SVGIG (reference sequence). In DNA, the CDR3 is TGTGCCTGGAAGTCTCGCGGGGGGAGCTCCTACAATGAGCAGTTCTTC. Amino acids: CAWKSRGGSSYNEQFF.

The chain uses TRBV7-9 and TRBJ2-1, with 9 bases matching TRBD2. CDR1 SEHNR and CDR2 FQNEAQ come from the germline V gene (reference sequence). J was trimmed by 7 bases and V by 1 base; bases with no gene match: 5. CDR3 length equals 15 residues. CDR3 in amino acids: CASSLGLAGRNEQFF. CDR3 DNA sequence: TGTGCCAGCAGCTTAGGGCTAGCGGGGAGGAATGAGCAGTTCTTC. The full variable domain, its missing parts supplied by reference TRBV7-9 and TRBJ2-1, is DTGVSQNPRHKITKRGQNVTFRCDPISEHNRLYWYRQTLGQGPEFLTYFQNEAQLEKSRLLSDRFSAERPKGSFSTLEIQRTEQGDSAMYLCASSLGLAGRNEQFFGPGTRLTVL.